A single sample is the source of the 3 T cell receptor beta chains below, sequenced in a study of blood T cell repertoires in COVID-19. Assay used: immunoSEQ multiplex PCR; TCRdb lists only in-frame clones, some missing. Seen here are approximately 97,000 clones, 90% observed once, and the top ten hold 1.5% to 2%. Source material: peripheral blood. Source of these receptors: a man aged 60-69 years with acute or convalescent COVID-19.

The V call is TRBV5-1, the J call TRBJ1-2, with TRBD1 as a possible D gene (5 bases). Germline-derived CDR1 and CDR2 are SGHRS and YFSETQ. This CDR3 spans 16 amino acids. V lost 0 bases to trimming and J lost 4 bases, with 16 bases between them. CDR3 sequence: CASSLGGPSYRYGYTF. CDR3 DNA sequence: TGCGCCAGCAGCTTGGGGGGCCCCAGTTACCGCTATGGCTACACCTTC.

The chain carries TRBV30 and TRBJ2-3, with no clear D. V lost 4 bases and J lost 1, with 15 bases in between. This CDR3 has 15 amino acids. Germline CDR1 GTSNPN, CDR2 SVGIG (reference sequence). CDR3: CAWNPPSVGTDTQYF. The DNA for the CDR3 is TGTGCCTGGAACCCGCCATCGGTCGGCACAGATACGCAGTATTTT.

The rearrangement joins TRBV5-1 to TRBJ2-7; 9 bases agree with TRBD1. The ends lost 4 bases at V and 3 bases at J; junction bases unmatched: 5. The germline CDR1 and CDR2 sequences are SGHRS and YFSETQ. The CDR3 is 14 residues long. The CDR3 region is CASSPVGQGYEQYF. The CDR3 coding sequence is TGCGCCAGCAGCCCGGTGGGACAGGGCTACGAGCAGTACTTC.